Listed below are T cell receptor beta chains from one sample, sequenced in a study of T cell changes during pregnancy in multiple sclerosis. The table came from immunoSEQ multiplex PCR; TCRdb's copy has only in-frame clones and leaves some out. This table holds about 120,000 clones, approximately 93% found once. Source: peripheral blood, taken before pregnancy. These receptor sequences come from a female donor with multiple sclerosis, enrolled in a pregnancy study. Both conserved end residues are part of each CDR3. D genes are given only for firm matches. Clone sizes are given selectively: once, few, many, or a class where the clone is expanded.

>NA|TRBJ1-2|TRBD1|TRBV7-9
TGTGCCAGCAGCCCCCGGACAGGGGTCGTGAACTATGGCTACACCTTC
CASSPRTGVVNYGYTF
>NA|TRBJ1-5|TRBD1|TRBV19
TGTGCCAGTAGTATGAGAGGGATTAGACAGGGGGCGAGCCCCCAGCATTTT
CASSMRGIRQGASPQHF
>NA|TRBJ1-2|NA|TRBV19
TGTGCCAGTAGTATCGCTGACACACTCTATGGCTACACCTTC
CASSIADTLYGYTF
>NA|TRBJ2-7|TRBD2|TRBV4-1
TGCGCCAGCAGCCCTACCGCGGGGGGTACCCCTTCCTCCTACGAGCAGTACTTC
CASSPTAGGTPSSYEQYF
>NA|TRBJ1-5|TRBD1|TRBV5-6
TGTGCCAGCAGCTTGGAAGGGGGCGGACAGCCCCAGCATTTT
CASSLEGGGQPQHF
>NA|TRBJ2-3|TRBD1|TRBV7-6
TGTGCCAGCAGCTTAGATGACAGGGTCACAGATACGCAGTATTTT
CASSLDDRVTDTQYF
>NA|TRBJ1-4|TRBD1|TRBV5-8
TGTGCCAGCAGCTTGTCGGGACAGGGTCTATCTAATGAAAAACTGTTTTTT
CASSLSGQGLSNEKLFF
>NA|TRBJ2-5|NA|TRBV7-3
TGTGCCAGCAGCTTAACGGGTCGGAGGGGCGGGGAGACCCAGTACTTC
CASSLTGRRGGETQYF
>NA|TRBJ2-2|TRBD1|TRBV29-1
TGCAGCGTTGATACAGGGGCGGCCGGGGAGCTGTTTTTT
CSVDTGAAGELFF
>NA|TRBJ2-7|TRBD1|TRBV5-6
TGTGCCAGCAGCTTAGACAGGGGCAACGAGCAGTACTTC
CASSLDRGNEQYF
>once|TRBJ2-7|TRBD2|TRBV11-2
TGTGCCAGCAGCTTAGCTGGACTAGCGGGCAACGAGCAGTACTTC
CASSLAGLAGNEQYF
>NA|TRBJ2-3|TRBD2|TRBV2
TGTGCCAGCCGGGGGTTAGCGGGAGTGGGAGATACGCAGTATTTT
CASRGLAGVGDTQYF
>NA|TRBJ2-3|NA|TRBV5-4
TGTGCCAGCAGCTTGACAACCCCCCCAGATACGCAGTATTTT
CASSLTTPPDTQYF
>once|TRBJ2-5|TRBD2|TRBV5-1
TGCGCCAGCAGCAGCGGGACTGGGGAAGAGACCCAGTACTTC
CASSSGTGEETQYF
>NA|TRBJ2-1|TRBD2|TRBV5-1
TGCGCCAGCAGCTTGGCGGGGGGACATGAGCAGTTCTTC
CASSLAGGHEQFF
>NA|TRBJ1-2|NA|TRBV27
TGTGCCAGCAGTTTTTGGGTGGGATTATGGGTCGACAGCAACTATGGCTACACCTTC
CASSFWVGLWVDSNYGYTF
>NA|TRBJ2-1|NA|TRBV19
TGTGCCAGTAGTTCGGCAGCGTATGAGCAGTTCTTC
CASSSAAYEQFF
>NA|TRBJ1-5|NA|TRBV21-1
TGTGACAGCCCCATGGGGCCCCCCGGCAATCAGCCCCAGCATTTT
CDSPMGPPGNQPQHF
>NA|TRBJ2-5|NA|TRBV28
TGTGCCAGCAGTCAGAACCAAGAGACCCAGTACTTC
CASSQNQETQYF
>NA|TRBJ2-1|NA|TRBV6-1
TGTGCCAGCGAACTACAGGTGAGCTCCTACAATGAGCAGTTCTTC
CASELQVSSYNEQFF
>NA|TRBJ1-1|NA|TRBV4-1
TGCGCCAGCAGCCAACCGCGACAGGAAACCCAATTGAACACTGAAGCTTTCTTT
CASSQPRQETQLNTEAFF
>NA|TRBJ2-3|TRBD2|TRBV7-3
TGTGCCAGCAGCCCTTGGACTAGCGGGGGGGCCGGGGTTAACACAGATACGCAGTATTTT
CASSPWTSGGAGVNTDTQYF
>NA|TRBJ2-5|NA|TRBV28
TGTGCCAGCAGTTCGCCAGGGCTTACCCAGTACTTC
CASSSPGLTQYF
>once|TRBJ2-3|NA|TRBV4-1
TGCGCCAGCAGCCGTCTTGGCACAGATACGCAGTATTTT
CASSRLGTDTQYF
>NA|TRBJ1-6|NA|TRBV1
TGCACCAGCAGCCCGGATCAGGGGATGAGATCCTATAATTCACCCCTCCACTTT
CTSSPDQGMRSYNSPLHF
>NA|TRBJ2-7|TRBD1|TRBV2
TGTGCCAGCAGCCGGGACAGCCACTACGAGCAGTACTTC
CASSRDSHYEQYF
>NA|TRBJ2-1|TRBD2|TRBV5-1
TGCGCCAGCAGCTTGGCTCCTAGCGGGAGGGCCTCCTACAATGAGCAGTTCTTC
CASSLAPSGRASYNEQFF
>NA|TRBJ2-5|TRBD2|TRBV7-2
TGTGCCAGCAGCCGCGGGGGGACCCAAGAGACCCAGTACTTC
CASSRGGTQETQYF
>NA|TRBJ2-7|NA|TRBV5-1
TGCGCCAGCAGCTTGGGGGCCTCGGGAAACGAGCAGTACTTC
CASSLGASGNEQYF
>once|TRBJ2-7|TRBD1|TRBV2
TGTGCCAGCAGTGCCGGGACAGGGGATGCCTACGAGCAGTACTTC
CASSAGTGDAYEQYF
>NA|TRBJ2-2|NA|TRBV2
TGTGCCAGCGGTAGAGCCGGGGAGCTGTTTTTT
CASGRAGELFF
>NA|TRBJ1-2|NA|TRBV11-2
TGTGCCAGCAGCTTAGGGGTTAGGAGGGGCTACACCTTC
CASSLGVRRGYTF
>NA|TRBJ2-7|NA|TRBV7-9
TGTGCCAGCAGCTTAACCGGGGGCTACGAGCAGTACTTC
CASSLTGGYEQYF
>NA|TRBJ2-1|TRBD2|TRBV29-1
TGCAGCGGGAGAGCGGGGGTCTACAATGAGCAGTTCTTC
CSGRAGVYNEQFF
>NA|TRBJ2-7|TRBD2|TRBV7-9
TGTGCCAGCAGTCGACTAGCGGGTAGGACCCCTTCCTACGAGCAGTACTTC
CASSRLAGRTPSYEQYF
>few|TRBJ1-2|NA|TRBV2
TGTGCCAGCGGACCGGGGGGCCATGGCTACACCTTC
CASGPGGHGYTF
>once|TRBJ1-4|NA|TRBV6-5
TGTGCCAGCAGTCCACCCGGGGGGCTGGGTGAAAAACTGTTTTTT
CASSPPGGLGEKLFF
>once|TRBJ2-4|NA|TRBV28
TGTGCCAGCAGTTTCAGGGGATTAGCCAAAAACATTCAGTACTTC
CASSFRGLAKNIQYF
>NA|TRBJ2-3|NA|TRBV9
TGTGCCAGCAGCGGCAGGGGAGATACGCAGTATTTT
CASSGRGDTQYF
>NA|TRBJ1-2|NA|TRBV19
TGTGCCAGTAGTATCGCTCTATCCCTCTATGGCTACACCTTC
CASSIALSLYGYTF
>NA|TRBJ2-7|NA|TRBV11-2
TGTGCCAGCAGCTTAGTGTTAGGGGGTTCCTTGGGGGAGCAGTACTTC
CASSLVLGGSLGEQYF
>few|TRBJ2-1|NA|TRBV19
TGTGCCAGTAGTAGGAGGGCAGTTAACTACAATGAGCAGTTCTTC
CASSRRAVNYNEQFF
>NA|TRBJ2-7|TRBD1|TRBV2
TGTGCCAGCAGTGAATGGGACAGGATCTCCTACGAGCAGTACTTC
CASSEWDRISYEQYF
>NA|TRBJ2-5|TRBD2|TRBV27
TGTGCCAGCAGTGGCGTCGGGGGGGCTGGGGAGACCCAGTACTTC
CASSGVGGAGETQYF
>NA|TRBJ2-1|TRBD2|TRBV9
TGTGCCAGCAGCGTAAAGGCGGGAGGGCCAAATGAGCAGTTCTTC
CASSVKAGGPNEQFF